This T cell receptor (beta chain) derives from a study of CD4 T cell repertoires in COVID-19. Study overall: Other coronavirus spike proteins restimulated relabeled CFSE-low cells expanded with IL-2 for 10 days. Study-wide findings and caveats: Two or all three memory subsets shared several highly expanded SARS-CoV-2-reactive clonotypes. SARS-CoV and/or HKU1 spike cultures shared between 7 and 25% of SARS-CoV-2 clonotypes.

Libraries were prepared by immunoSEQ multiplex PCR; TCRdb keeps only in-frame clonotypes and omits some of them. The sample lists approximately 22,000 clones, about nine tenths occurring once. No culture step preceded sequencing of the ex vivo isolated memory T cells. With 1 base removed from V and 10 bases from J, the gap between germline ends came to 20 bases. The CDR3 is 15 amino acids. Germline loops: CDR1 SGHRS, CDR2 YFSETQ. Details on this clone: Its antigen is as yet unknown.

The receptor was derived from a human donor who had COVID-19. V is TRBV5-1 and J is TRBJ1-1; D may be TRBD1 (6 bases). Sequenced here: central memory CD4+ T cells from blood, sampled before the COVID-19 pandemic. In nucleotides, the CDR3 is TGCGCCAGCAGCTTGAGGGAGCCCTCCCAGGGGAGAGCTTTCTTT. It specifies CASSLREPSQGRAFF.